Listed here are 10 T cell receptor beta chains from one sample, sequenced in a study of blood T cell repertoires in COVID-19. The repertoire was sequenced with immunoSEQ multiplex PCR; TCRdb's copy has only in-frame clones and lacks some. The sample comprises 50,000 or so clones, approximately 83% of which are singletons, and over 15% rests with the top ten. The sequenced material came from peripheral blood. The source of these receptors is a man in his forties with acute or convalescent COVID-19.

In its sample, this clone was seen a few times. The CDR3 DNA reads TGTGCCAGCAGCTATCAGTCAGATACGCAGTATTTT. Amino acids: CASSYQSDTQYF. The rearrangement links TRBV5-4 to TRBJ2-3; D remains unclear. CDR3 length: 12 residues. V was shortened by 3 bases and J by 4 bases, with 6 bases between the two germline ends. Germline V gene lookup returns CDR1 SGHNT and CDR2 YYREEE (reference sequence).

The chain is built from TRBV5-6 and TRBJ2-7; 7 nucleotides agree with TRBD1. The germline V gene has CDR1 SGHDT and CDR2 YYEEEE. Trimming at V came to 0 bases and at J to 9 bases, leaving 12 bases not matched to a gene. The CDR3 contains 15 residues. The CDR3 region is CASSLGGQYGYRQYF. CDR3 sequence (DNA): TGTGCCAGCAGCTTGGGGGGACAGTACGGGTACCGGCAGTACTTC.

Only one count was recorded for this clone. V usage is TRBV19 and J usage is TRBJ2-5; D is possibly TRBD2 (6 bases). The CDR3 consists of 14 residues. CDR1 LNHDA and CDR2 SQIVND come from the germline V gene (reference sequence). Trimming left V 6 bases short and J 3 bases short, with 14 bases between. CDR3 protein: CASRLRDLKETQYF. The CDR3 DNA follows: TGTGCCAGTAGATTGCGGGATTTAAAAGAGACCCAGTACTTC.

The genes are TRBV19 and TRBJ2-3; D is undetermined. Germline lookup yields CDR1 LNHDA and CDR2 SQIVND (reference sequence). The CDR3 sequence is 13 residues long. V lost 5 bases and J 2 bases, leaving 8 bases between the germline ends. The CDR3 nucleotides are TGTGCCAGTAGTCTCCAGGACACAGATACGCAGTATTTT. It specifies CASSLQDTDTQYF.

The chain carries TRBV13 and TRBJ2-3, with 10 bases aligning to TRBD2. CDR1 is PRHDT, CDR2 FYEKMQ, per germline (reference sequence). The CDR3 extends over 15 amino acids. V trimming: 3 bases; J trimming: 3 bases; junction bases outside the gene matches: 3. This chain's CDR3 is CASSFSGRETDTQYF. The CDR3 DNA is TGTGCCAGCAGCTTCAGCGGGAGGGAGACAGATACGCAGTATTTT.

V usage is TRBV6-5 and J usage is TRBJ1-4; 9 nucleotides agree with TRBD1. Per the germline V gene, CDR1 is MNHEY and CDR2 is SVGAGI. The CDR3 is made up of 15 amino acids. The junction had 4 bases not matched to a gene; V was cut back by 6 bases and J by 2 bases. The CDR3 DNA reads TGTGCCAGCAGCATTGACAGGGGGACTAATGAAAAACTGTTTTTT. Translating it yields CASSIDRGTNEKLFF.

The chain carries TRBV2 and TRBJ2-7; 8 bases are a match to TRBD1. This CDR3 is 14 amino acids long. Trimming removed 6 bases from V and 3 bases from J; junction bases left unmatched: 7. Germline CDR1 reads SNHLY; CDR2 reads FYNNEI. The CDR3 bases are TGTGCCAGCAGAGGACAGGGTGCGAACTACGAGCAGTACTTC. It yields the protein CASRGQGANYEQYF.

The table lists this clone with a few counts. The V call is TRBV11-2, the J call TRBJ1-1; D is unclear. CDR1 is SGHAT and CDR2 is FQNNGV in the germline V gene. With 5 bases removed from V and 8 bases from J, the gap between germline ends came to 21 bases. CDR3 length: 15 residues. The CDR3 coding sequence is TGTGCCAGCAGCCATCTACCCAGAAGAGGGCCAGAAGCTTTCTTT. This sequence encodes CASSHLPRRGPEAFF.

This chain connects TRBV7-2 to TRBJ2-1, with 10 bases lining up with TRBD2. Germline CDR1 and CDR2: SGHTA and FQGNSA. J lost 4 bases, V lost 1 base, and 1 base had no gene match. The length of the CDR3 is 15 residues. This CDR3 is CASSLEGLAYNEQFF. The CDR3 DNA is TGTGCCAGCAGCTTAGAGGGACTAGCGTACAATGAGCAGTTCTTC.

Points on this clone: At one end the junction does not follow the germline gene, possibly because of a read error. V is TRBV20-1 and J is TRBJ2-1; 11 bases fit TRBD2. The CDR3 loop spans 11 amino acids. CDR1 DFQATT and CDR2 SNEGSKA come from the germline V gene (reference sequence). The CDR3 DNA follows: TGCAGTGCCGAAACGAGGGGACTAGCGGTCTTC. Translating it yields CSAETRGLAVF.